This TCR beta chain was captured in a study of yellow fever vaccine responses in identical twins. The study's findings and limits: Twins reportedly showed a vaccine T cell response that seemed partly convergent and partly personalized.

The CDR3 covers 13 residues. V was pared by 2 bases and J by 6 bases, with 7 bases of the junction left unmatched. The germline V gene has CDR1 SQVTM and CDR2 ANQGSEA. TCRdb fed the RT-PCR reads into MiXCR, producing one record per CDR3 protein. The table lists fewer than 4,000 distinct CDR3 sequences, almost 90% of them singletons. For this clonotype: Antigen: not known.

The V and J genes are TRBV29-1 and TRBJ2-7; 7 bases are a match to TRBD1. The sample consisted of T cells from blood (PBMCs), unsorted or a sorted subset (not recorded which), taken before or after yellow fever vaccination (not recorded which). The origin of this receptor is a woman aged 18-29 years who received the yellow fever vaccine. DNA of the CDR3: TGCAGCGTTGAATCCGATAGGACAGGCGAGCAGTACTTC. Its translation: CSVESDRTGEQYF.